This T cell receptor beta chain is drawn from a study of blood T cell repertoires in COVID-19. In the authors' methods: Counts of nucleated cells, estimated from reference gene primer amplification, were obtained. Generated by immunoSEQ multiplex PCR, the TCRdb table keeps only in-frame clones and is missing some. For V, J and clone size, that table is used; D and trimming come from the DNA. This repertoire shows under 200,000 clones, about four fifths found once; its top ten account for about 10%. Trimming removed 7 bases from V and 3 bases from J; junction bases left unmatched: 5. The CDR3 has 13 residues. Germline loops: CDR1 SQVTM, CDR2 ANQGSEA.

This chain links TRBV29-1 with TRBJ1-1, with 10 bases lining up with TRBD1. The sequence was collected from a man aged 50 to 59 who had recovered from COVID-19. The sequenced material came from PBMCs or T cells enriched from blood (not recorded which). The CDR3 nucleotides are TGCAGCGCGTCGACAGGGGGCCACACTGAAGCTTTCTTT. Amino acids: CSASTGGHTEAFF. Together with reference TRBV29-1 and TRBJ1-1, the CDR3 gives the full variable domain: SAVISQKPSRDICQRGTSLTIQCQVDSQVTMMFWYRQQPGQSLTLIATANQGSEATYESGFVIDKFPISRPNLTFSTLTVSNMSPEDSSIYLCSASTGGHTEAFFGQGTRLTVV.